This T cell receptor (beta chain) originates from a study of cytomegalovirus exposure and HLA in healthy donors. Background on the study: In a later analysis, the roughly 120 validation repertoires were reported to have used the same platform as the 666 first-cohort repertoires. Study-level points and caveats: 164 TCR beta chains were listed as cytomegalovirus-associated. According to reports, the classifier identified cytomegalovirus status with high specificity and sensitivity. A few chains tied to CMV proved CMV antigen-specific in vitro.

Germline assignment: CDR1 LNHDA and CDR2 SQIVND (reference sequence). The CDR3 has 13 amino acids. Germline trimming cut 9 bases from V and 2 bases from J; bases unmatched to any gene: 4. Assay used: immunoSEQ multiplex PCR; TCRdb lists only in-frame clones, some missing. This sample has about 120,000 clones, with more than 75% found just once. On this clone itself: No antigen is known for it.

Input material: PBMCs. This clonotype was obtained from a woman aged 30 to 39 in good health and CMV-seronegative. The chain couples TRBV19 to TRBJ1-5; 7 nucleotides match TRBD1. The CDR3: CASHRGRNQPQHF. The CDR3 region has the DNA TGTGCCAGCCACAGGGGTCGCAATCAGCCCCAGCATTTT. The whole variable domain, filled in from reference TRBV19 and TRBJ1-5, reads DGGITQSPKYLFRKEGQNVTLSCEQNLNHDAMYWYRQDPGQGLRLIYYSQIVNDFQKGDIAEGYSVSREKKESFPLTVTSAQKNPTAFYLCASHRGRNQPQHFGDGTRLSIL.